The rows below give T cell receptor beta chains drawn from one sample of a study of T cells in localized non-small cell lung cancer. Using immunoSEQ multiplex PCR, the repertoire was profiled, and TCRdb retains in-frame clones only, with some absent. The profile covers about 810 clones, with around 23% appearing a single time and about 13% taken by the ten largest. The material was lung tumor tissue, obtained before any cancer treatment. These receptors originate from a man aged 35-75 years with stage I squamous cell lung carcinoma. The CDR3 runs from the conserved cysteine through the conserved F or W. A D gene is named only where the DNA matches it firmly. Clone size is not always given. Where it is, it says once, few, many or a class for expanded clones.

cdr3_aa: CASSYEGDSYEQYF
cdr3_nt: TGTGCCAGCAGTTACGAAGGGGACTCCTACGAGCAGTACTTC
d_call: NA
clone_size: NA
j_call: TRBJ2-7
v_call: TRBV6-8

cdr3_aa: CASRQRGRGLNQPQHF
cdr3_nt: TGTGCCAGCAGGCAACGAGGCCGGGGGCTTAATCAGCCCCAGCATTTT
d_call: NA
clone_size: few
j_call: TRBJ1-5
v_call: TRBV6-8

cdr3_aa: CASSYGQTPSYEQYF
cdr3_nt: TGTGCCAGCAGTTACGGACAGACTCCCTCCTACGAGCAGTACTTC
d_call: NA
clone_size: large
j_call: TRBJ2-7
v_call: TRBV9

cdr3_aa: CASSKTLSYNEQFF
cdr3_nt: TGTGCCAGCAGCAAGACCCTCTCCTACAATGAGCAGTTCTTC
d_call: NA
clone_size: NA
j_call: TRBJ2-1
v_call: TRBV11-3

cdr3_aa: CATNGGWSTEAFF
cdr3_nt: TGTGCCACCAATGGGGGTTGGAGCACTGAAGCTTTCTTT
d_call: NA
clone_size: NA
j_call: TRBJ1-1
v_call: TRBV19

cdr3_aa: CASSMTSGGAGTQYF
cdr3_nt: TGTGCCAGCAGCATGACTAGCGGGGGGGCAGGTACGCAGTATTTT
d_call: TRBD2
clone_size: NA
j_call: TRBJ2-3
v_call: TRBV11-3

cdr3_aa: CASSQWEGDTQYF
cdr3_nt: TGTGCCAGCTCTCAGTGGGAGGGAGATACGCAGTATTTT
d_call: TRBD2
clone_size: NA
j_call: TRBJ2-3
v_call: TRBV18

cdr3_aa: CASSARAGDFSYEQYF
cdr3_nt: TGTGCCAGCAGCGCCCGAGCGGGGGATTTCTCCTACGAGCAGTACTTC
d_call: TRBD2
clone_size: few
j_call: TRBJ2-7
v_call: TRBV11-3

cdr3_aa: CASSLHRADYGYTF
cdr3_nt: TGTGCCAGCAGCCTTCACAGGGCGGATTATGGCTACACCTTC
d_call: NA
clone_size: few
j_call: TRBJ1-2
v_call: TRBV6-7

cdr3_aa: CASSILGTGDSPLHF
cdr3_nt: TGTGCCAGTAGTATACTTGGGACAGGGGATTCACCCCTCCACTTT
d_call: TRBD1
clone_size: NA
j_call: TRBJ1-6
v_call: TRBV19

cdr3_aa: CASTGTAYEQYF
cdr3_nt: TGTGCCAGCACCGGGACAGCTTACGAGCAGTACTTC
d_call: TRBD1
clone_size: large
j_call: TRBJ2-7
v_call: TRBV6-8

cdr3_aa: CASKDRHTDTQYF
cdr3_nt: TGTGCCAGTAAGGACAGACACACAGATACGCAGTATTTT
d_call: NA
clone_size: NA
j_call: TRBJ2-3
v_call: TRBV19

cdr3_aa: CASKGTLSGANVLTF
cdr3_nt: TGCGCCAGCAAAGGTACTTTATCTGGGGCCAACGTCCTGACTTTC
d_call: NA
clone_size: NA
j_call: TRBJ2-6
v_call: TRBV4-1

cdr3_aa: CASSLAGSQETQYF
cdr3_nt: TGTGCCAGCAGCTTGGCCGGGTCTCAAGAGACCCAGTACTTC
d_call: NA
clone_size: few
j_call: TRBJ2-5
v_call: TRBV11-3

cdr3_aa: CASSQPGTGVYEQYF
cdr3_nt: TGTGCCAGCAGTCAACCCGGGACAGGGGTCTACGAGCAGTACTTC
d_call: TRBD1
clone_size: NA
j_call: TRBJ2-7
v_call: TRBV6-8

cdr3_aa: CASSYSTMSATVYEQYF
cdr3_nt: TGTGCCAGCAGTTACTCTACGATGTCGGCGACGGTGTACGAGCAGTACTTC
d_call: NA
clone_size: few
j_call: TRBJ2-7
v_call: TRBV6-8

cdr3_aa: CASSSGGDAYEQYF
cdr3_nt: TGTGCCAGCAGCTCAGGGGGCGATGCCTACGAGCAGTACTTC
d_call: TRBD1
clone_size: few
j_call: TRBJ2-7
v_call: TRBV28

cdr3_aa: CASSFGRLAGDNEQFF
cdr3_nt: TGTGCCAGCAGCTTTGGGCGGCTAGCGGGGGACAATGAGCAGTTCTTC
d_call: TRBD2
clone_size: medium-sized
j_call: TRBJ2-1
v_call: TRBV11-3

cdr3_aa: CASSPGPALYTF
cdr3_nt: TGTGCCAGCTCACCGGGACCGGCGCTATACACCTTC
d_call: NA
clone_size: NA
j_call: TRBJ1-2
v_call: TRBV18

cdr3_aa: CASSEANSYGYTF
cdr3_nt: TGTGCCAGCAGTGAAGCGAACAGCTATGGCTACACCTTC
d_call: NA
clone_size: few
j_call: TRBJ1-2
v_call: TRBV6-1

cdr3_aa: CAGRPASYNSPLHF
cdr3_nt: TGTGCCGGCCGCCCAGCCTCCTATAATTCACCCCTCCACTTT
d_call: NA
clone_size: NA
j_call: TRBJ1-6
v_call: TRBV6-8

cdr3_aa: CASSLGQDNSPLHF
cdr3_nt: TGTGCCAGCAGCCTAGGACAGGATAATTCACCCCTCCACTTT
d_call: TRBD1
clone_size: few
j_call: TRBJ1-6
v_call: TRBV9

cdr3_aa: CASSLIRGASYNEQFF
cdr3_nt: TGTGCCAGCAGCTTAATAAGGGGAGCATCCTACAATGAGCAGTTCTTC
d_call: NA
clone_size: NA
j_call: TRBJ2-1
v_call: TRBV11-3

cdr3_aa: CASSSPGLADTQYF
cdr3_nt: TGTGCCAGCAGCTCTCCGGGACTAGCAGATACGCAGTATTTT
d_call: TRBD2
clone_size: NA
j_call: TRBJ2-3
v_call: TRBV11-3

cdr3_aa: CASSPVIGSELFF
cdr3_nt: TGTGCCAGCAGCCCCGTGATAGGTTCAGAGCTGTTTTTT
d_call: NA
clone_size: few
j_call: TRBJ2-2
v_call: TRBV9

cdr3_aa: CASSPWTGGSTGELFF
cdr3_nt: TGTGCCAGCAGTCCCTGGACAGGGGGGTCAACCGGGGAGCTGTTTTTT
d_call: TRBD1
clone_size: few
j_call: TRBJ2-2
v_call: TRBV27